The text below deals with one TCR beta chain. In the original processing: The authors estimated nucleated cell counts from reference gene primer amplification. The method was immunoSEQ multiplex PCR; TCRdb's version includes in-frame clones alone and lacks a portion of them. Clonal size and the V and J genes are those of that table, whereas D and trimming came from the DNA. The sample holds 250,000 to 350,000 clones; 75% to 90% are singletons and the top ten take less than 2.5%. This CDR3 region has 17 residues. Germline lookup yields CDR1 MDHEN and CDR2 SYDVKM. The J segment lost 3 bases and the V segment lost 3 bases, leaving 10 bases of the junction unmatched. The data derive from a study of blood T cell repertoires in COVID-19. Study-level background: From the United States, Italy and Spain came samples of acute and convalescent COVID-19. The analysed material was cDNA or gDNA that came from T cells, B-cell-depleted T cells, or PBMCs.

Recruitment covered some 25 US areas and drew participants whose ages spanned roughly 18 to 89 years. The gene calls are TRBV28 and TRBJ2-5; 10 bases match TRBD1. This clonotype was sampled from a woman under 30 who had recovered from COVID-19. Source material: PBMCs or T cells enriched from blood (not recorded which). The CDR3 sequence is CASSFGLGTGAEETQYF. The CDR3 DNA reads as TGTGCCAGCAGTTTTGGCCTAGGGACAGGGGCAGAAGAGACCCAGTACTTC.